This TCR beta chain was identified during a study of cytomegalovirus exposure and HLA in healthy donors. Study details: The use of the same platform for the 130 or so validation repertoires and the roughly 670 first-cohort repertoires was reported by a later analysis. Study conclusions and caveats: Among TCR beta chains, those listed as cytomegalovirus-associated numbered more than 150. Three chains tied to CMV proved CMV antigen-specific in vitro. Most observed TCR sequences were rare, whereas some public TCRs were detected in many donors.

Assay: immunoSEQ multiplex PCR; the TCRdb copy retains only in-frame clones and omits some. Found here are 60,000 to 65,000 clones, 90% to 95% of them singletons; the top ten hold roughly 6%. In germline, CDR1 is SEHNR, CDR2 FQNEAQ (reference sequence). The CDR3 has 17 residues. V was clipped by 5 bases and J by 2 bases, with 19 bases between them. A note on this clone: Its antigen is undetermined.

The receptor comes from a woman younger than 35 in good health and CMV-seropositive. Sequenced material: PBMCs. This chain joins TRBV7-9 and TRBJ1-3; tentative D call: TRBD1 (5 bases). The CDR3 region has the DNA TGTGCCAGCAGCCCCTCGAGATTCGACAGAACTGGAAACACCATATATTTT. Its protein product is CASSPSRFDRTGNTIYF.